This T cell receptor beta chain appears in the sequencing data of a study of OX40 agonist ivuxolimab in advanced cancers. Whole-study context: Dosing consisted of intravenous ivuxolimab at 0.01 to 10 mg/kg every 2 weeks.

The method was immunoSEQ multiplex PCR; TCRdb's version includes in-frame clones alone and lacks a portion of them. The data hold roughly 26,000 clones, with roughly three quarters observed a single time. Regarding this clone: Its specificity is unknown.

V gave up 2 bases and J gave up 6 bases; unmatched junction bases: 8. The CDR3 spans 18 residues. Germline assignment: CDR1 MNHEY and CDR2 SMNVEV (reference sequence). Study conclusions and caveats: CD4+ and CD8+ T cells in blood underwent clonal expansion by week 6 at 0.1 to 3.0 mg/kg.

This chain joins TRBV27 and TRBJ1-6, with 12 bases aligning to TRBD1. The receptor was derived from an adult with an advanced solid tumor such as melanoma, head and neck, liver or kidney cancer. This specimen was CD4+ or CD8+ T cells sorted from blood, taken in a trial of the OX40 agonist ivuxolimab. In nucleotides, the CDR3 is TGTGCCAGCAGTTTAGGCCCGGGACAGGGGGCTCGTAATTCACCCCTCCACTTT. This translates into CASSLGPGQGARNSPLHF.